The T cell receptor (beta chain) described here comes from a study of early T cells in non-severe SARS-CoV-2 infection. The CDR3 spans 14 residues. The V and J ends lost 4 bases and 6 bases respectively, with 13 bases between them. Germline-derived CDR1 and CDR2 are KGHDR and SFDVKD. TCRdb independently ran MiXCR on the 5' RACE reads; one entry per CDR3 protein. The sample contains tens of thousands of distinct CDR3 sequences, 12% of which appear only once. Sequencing was done on a sample of whole blood. This TCR was sampled from an adult who was a healthcare worker with PCR-confirmed SARS-CoV-2 infection or an uninfected control (not recorded which). The chain joins TRBV24-1 to TRBJ2-3; possible D gene TRBD1, 6 bases. The CDR3 reads CATSDNQGSDTQYF. The CDR3 DNA reads as TGTGCCACCAGTGACAACCAGGGGTCGGATACGCAGTATTTT.